This T cell receptor beta chain derives from a study of cytomegalovirus exposure and HLA in healthy donors. Study-wide context: A prior analysis found about 110 million unique TCR beta sequences from around 200 million T cells. Findings of the study overall: By HLA locus, TCR association rates varied in a later analysis, with DRB1 showing the most and HLA-C the fewest.

Among the donors, all were healthy bone marrow donors. The PCR contained 60 Vbeta and 13 Jbeta primers. Only in-frame clones appear in the TCRdb table, and some are missing; sequencing was by immunoSEQ multiplex PCR. Of about 130,000 clones in the sample, 79% were seen once. This clone has just a few counts. Antigen unknown. This receptor was identified in a male donor in good health and CMV-seronegative. The sample was PBMCs.

As DNA, the CDR3 is TGTGCCAGCAGCCCTCGCCGGGAATCTAACTATGGCTACACCTTC. Translated, it gives CASSPRRESNYGYTF. This chain connects TRBV2 to TRBJ1-2; D gene uncertain. Germline values: CDR1 SNHLY, CDR2 FYNNEI. The V end lost 6 bases, the J end lost 0 bases, and 14 bases lay between the germline ends. CDR3 size: 15 residues.